This TCR beta chain originates from a study of cytomegalovirus exposure and HLA in healthy donors. Findings and caveats of the study: By a later analysis, the bulk of CMV-associated TCR beta chains appeared HLA-restricted.

A remark on this clone: Antigen specificity is unknown.

The CDR3 has 12 amino acids. Germline-derived CDR1 and CDR2 are SGHRS and YFSETQ. V was shortened by 7 bases and J by 0 bases, with 7 bases between the two germline ends. The PCR used 60 Vbeta and 13 Jbeta primers. Using immunoSEQ multiplex PCR, the repertoire was profiled, and TCRdb retains in-frame clones only, with some absent. Of almost 200,000 clones listed, about 76% are singletons. The source material was PBMCs. The receptor's source is a male donor in good health and CMV-seropositive. The gene calls are TRBV5-1 and TRBJ1-1; D remains unclear. CDR3 sequence (DNA): TGCGCCAGCGGGCAGGTGAACACTGAAGCTTTCTTT. Translating gives CASGQVNTEAFF.